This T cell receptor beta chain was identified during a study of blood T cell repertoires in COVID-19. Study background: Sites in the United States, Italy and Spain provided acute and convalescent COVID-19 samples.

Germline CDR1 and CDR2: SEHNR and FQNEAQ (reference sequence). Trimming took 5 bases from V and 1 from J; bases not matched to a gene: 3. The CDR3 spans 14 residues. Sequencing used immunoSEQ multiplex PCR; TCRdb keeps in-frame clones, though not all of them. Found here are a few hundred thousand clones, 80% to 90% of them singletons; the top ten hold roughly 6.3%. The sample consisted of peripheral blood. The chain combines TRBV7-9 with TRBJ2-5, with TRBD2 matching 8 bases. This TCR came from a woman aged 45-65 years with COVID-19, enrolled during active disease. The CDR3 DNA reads TGTGCCAGCAGCGTTAGCGGGGCCCAAGAGACCCAGTACTTC. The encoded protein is CASSVSGAQETQYF.